Presented here are 22 T cell receptor beta chains from one specimen sequenced in a study of T cells expressing NK-cell markers (dated by TCRdb to 2018 to 2021). The method behind the library was 5' RACE. TCRdb names Illumina HiSeq 2000 as the instrument used. TCRdb reprocessed the sequencing reads and holds a single record per CDR3 protein sequence, with no DNA. The sample table holds approximately 380,000 distinct CDR3 sequences. Of the sample, under 6.5% is held by the ten largest clones. Sequencing input: blood T cells: a sorted CD56 or NKG2C T cell subset, CD4+ or CD8+ T cells, or bulk PBMC T cells (not recorded which). The source of these receptors is a man aged 18-70 years in good health.

The V gene is TRBV2, the J gene TRBJ2-7; TCRdb outputs TRBD1, but without DNA this stays unchecked. The CDR3 has 16 amino acids. Germline V gene lookup returns CDR1 SNHLY and CDR2 FYNNEI. CDR3 protein: CASSDGGQGSSYEQYF.

The chain is built from TRBV24-1 and TRBJ2-1; checking the TCRdb D call of TRBD1 is not possible without DNA. This CDR3 has 18 amino acids. Germline CDR1 KGHDR, CDR2 SFDVKD. CDR3 sequence: CATSDFTLDSAERDEQFF.

The J gene is TRBJ2-1, the V gene TRBV14; TCRdb's assignment of TRBD1 cannot be checked, as there is no DNA. The CDR3 sequence is 16 residues long. The germline CDR1 and CDR2 sequences are SGHDN and FVKESK. The CDR3: CASSREPGQGYNEQFF. Full variable domain (outside the CDR3, taken from reference TRBV14 and TRBJ2-1): EAGVTQFPSHSVIEKGQTVTLRCDPISGHDNLYWYRRVMGKEIKFLLHFVKESKQDESGMPNNRFLAERTGGTYSTLKVQPAELEDSGVYFCASSREPGQGYNEQFFGPGTRLTVL.

This CDR3 is CASRLRGGPQETQYF. The chain links TRBV5-6 to TRBJ2-5; the TCRdb call, TRBD1, lacks DNA for checking. The germline V gene has CDR1 SGHDT and CDR2 YYEEEE. The CDR3 spans 15 residues.

The chain is built from TRBV18 and TRBJ2-7; TCRdb indicates TRBD2, and absent DNA this call remains unverified. The CDR3 is 15 residues long. From germline, CDR1 is KGHSH and CDR2 LQKENI. The CDR3 reads CASSTAGGRRYEQYF.

The rearrangement links TRBV12-3 or TRBV12-4 to TRBJ1-1; TCRdb's D call, TRBD1, is unchecked because there is no DNA. The CDR3 length is 14 residues. This CDR3 is CASNPSTGGTEAFF.

This rearrangement joins TRBV3-1 to TRBJ1-5; the D gene TCRdb calls, TRBD1, cannot be checked with no DNA. This CDR3 region has 14 residues. Germline lookup yields CDR1 LGHDT and CDR2 YNNKEL (reference sequence). CDR3: CASSLGQGHQPQHF.

The V gene is TRBV18, the J gene TRBJ2-1; without DNA, the TCRdb call of TRBD2 cannot be checked. Germline CDR1 is KGHSH and CDR2 is LQKENI. This CDR3 is built from 20 residues. The CDR3 protein is CASSPRGMGTSGSSYNEQFF.

The gene calls are TRBV11-1 and TRBJ2-7. The CDR3 contains 11 residues. Germline V gene data show CDR1 as SGHAT and CDR2 as FQDESV (reference sequence). The CDR3 here is CASSQYYEQYF.

The chain is built from TRBV7-3 and TRBJ2-5. Germline V CDR1 and CDR2: SGHTA, FQGTGA. The CDR3 sequence is 13 residues long. CDR3 sequence: CASSFTKLETQYF.

The chain uses TRBV7-9 and TRBJ2-7; TCRdb returns TRBD1, unconfirmable since there is no DNA. The CDR3 loop spans 15 amino acids. Germline CDR1 SEHNR, CDR2 FQNEAQ (reference sequence). CDR3 loop: CASSYSGQNPYEQYF.

This chain joins TRBV6-1 and TRBJ2-2; TCRdb's assignment of TRBD1 cannot be checked, as there is no DNA. Germline loops: CDR1 MNHNS, CDR2 SASEGT. The CDR3 has 16 residues. CDR3: CASSFPGQTNTGELFF.

V gene TRBV5-6 combines with J gene TRBJ2-2; TCRdb outputs TRBD2, but without DNA this stays unchecked. Germline assignment: CDR1 SGHDT and CDR2 YYEEEE. CDR3 length: 17 residues. The CDR3 spells CASSPAGERGITGELFF.

The chain uses TRBV6-1 and TRBJ2-1; the D call of TRBD1 rests on TCRdb alone, since no DNA is present to check it. The CDR3 extends over 16 amino acids. Germline values: CDR1 MNHNS, CDR2 SASEGT. This CDR3 reads CASSRSRDRVPNEQFF.

This chain joins TRBV19 and TRBJ2-7. CDR1 and CDR2 (germline): LNHDA, SQIVND (reference sequence). The CDR3 has 13 amino acids. CDR3 in amino acids: CASSTGSHYEQYF. The variable domain in full, completed from reference TRBV19 and TRBJ2-7, reads DGGITQSPKYLFRKEGQNVTLSCEQNLNHDAMYWYRQDPGQGLRLIYYSQIVNDFQKGDIAEGYSVSREKKESFPLTVTSAQKNPTAFYLCASSTGSHYEQYFGPGTRLTVT.

The J gene is TRBJ1-1, the V gene TRBV20-1; TCRdb's D call of TRBD1 is untestable without DNA. The length of the CDR3 is 14 residues. Germline assignment: CDR1 DFQATT and CDR2 SNEGSKA (reference sequence). This CDR3 is CSAREMGRDKQAFF.

J is TRBJ2-3 and V is TRBV24-1; TCRdb's D call of TRBD2 is untestable without DNA. The CDR3 has 14 residues. Germline CDR1 KGHDR, CDR2 SFDVKD. CDR3 protein: CATSAVGGTDTQYF.

The chain joins TRBV28 to TRBJ1-1. The germline V gene encodes CDR1 MDHEN and CDR2 SYDVKM. CDR3 length equals 13 residues. CDR3 amino acids: CASSPPVPTEAFF.

V usage is TRBV20-1 and J usage is TRBJ2-3; there is no DNA to check the TCRdb D call of TRBD1. Per the germline V gene, CDR1 is DFQATT and CDR2 is SNEGSKA (reference sequence). The CDR3 consists of 11 residues. CDR3 residues: CSASVSGTQYF.

The chain recombines TRBV6-2 or TRBV6-3 with TRBJ2-7; TCRdb selects TRBD2, and the lack of DNA leaves this call unchecked. This CDR3 region has 15 residues. From germline, CDR1 is MNHEY and CDR2 SVGEGT. CDR3 amino acids: CASSPHSSGGIEQYF.

J is TRBJ2-5 and V is TRBV19. Germline V CDR1 and CDR2: LNHDA, SQIVND (reference sequence). The CDR3 extends over 12 amino acids. CDR3 sequence: CASSGEKETQYF.

This chain links TRBV6-5 with TRBJ2-1; TCRdb proposes TRBD1, but this gene call is untestable without DNA. Germline CDR1 is MNHEY and CDR2 is SVGAGI. The CDR3 consists of 17 residues. The chain's CDR3 is CASRYRAGGNSYNEQFF.